This note documents a single T cell receptor (beta chain) sequence. The data are from a study of siplizumab effects on memory and regulatory T cells. The assay was immunoSEQ multiplex PCR, and TCRdb's table has in-frame clones only and misses some. Of approximately 84,000 clones in the sample, 95% are singletons; the top ten hold approximately 17%. Germline V gene sequence: CDR1 SGHNT, CDR2 YYREEE (reference sequence). V dropped 0 bases and J dropped 1 base, with 4 bases sitting between them. This CDR3 contains 13 residues. This rearrangement joins TRBV5-4 to TRBJ1-1; D is unclear. Source material: CD8+ T cells sorted from blood. The receptor's source is a human donor in good health. The CDR3 region is CASSLARNTEAFF. In DNA form, the CDR3 reads TGTGCCAGCAGCTTGGCAAGGAACACTGAAGCTTTCTTT.